These 6 T cell receptor beta chains originate from one sample sequenced in a study of T cell changes during pregnancy in multiple sclerosis. TCRdb's table, derived via immunoSEQ multiplex PCR, lists solely in-frame clones and lacks some. The data show about 20,000 clones, less than 90% seen once. The sequencing used CD8+ T cells from peripheral blood mononuclear cells, collected after pregnancy. The source is a female donor in good health, enrolled as a control in a pregnancy study.

The V call is TRBV19, the J call TRBJ1-4; D remains unclear. CDR3 length: 14 amino acids. V was trimmed by 0 bases and J by 5 bases, leaving 7 bases between them. Germline CDR1 and CDR2: LNHDA and SQIVND (reference sequence). As DNA, the CDR3 is TGTGCCAGTAGTATAGATCTGGAGAATGAAAAACTGTTTTTT. This translates into CASSIDLENEKLFF.

The chain combines TRBV7-8 with TRBJ2-1, with 10 positions matching TRBD1. Germline lookup yields CDR1 SGHVS and CDR2 FQNEAQ. The V segment lost 1 base and the J segment 6 bases; nucleotides outside the gene matches: 3. The CDR3 has 15 residues. The CDR3 spells CASSLGTGGPNEQFF. In nucleotides, the CDR3 is TGTGCCAGCAGCTTAGGGACAGGGGGGCCCAATGAGCAGTTCTTC.

This chain uses TRBV29-1 with TRBJ1-2, with D possibly matching TRBD1 (6 bases). The CDR3 is 15 amino acids. Per germline, CDR1 SQVTM and CDR2 ANQGSEA. Trimming took off 0 bases at V and 8 bases at J, with 19 bases between the two ends. This CDR3 reads CSVEEFLGGLEGYTF. Written as DNA, the CDR3 is TGCAGCGTTGAAGAGTTTCTCGGGGGGCTGGAGGGCTACACCTTC.

This clone was seen only once. This sequence joins TRBV13 and TRBJ2-5; TRBD2 agrees at 10 bases. The CDR3 length is 15 residues. Germline CDR1 reads PRHDT; CDR2 reads FYEKMQ (reference sequence). The junction had 6 bases not matched to a gene; V was cut back by 6 bases and J by 2 bases. The CDR3, as DNA: TGTGCCAGCAGTAGCGGGAGGACCAGACAAGAGACCCAGTACTTC. Its protein is CASSSGRTRQETQYF.

The J gene is TRBJ2-5, the V gene TRBV19, with D perhaps TRBD2 (5 bases). Germline CDR1 LNHDA, CDR2 SQIVND (reference sequence). Deletions cut 6 bases from V and 3 bases from J, with 11 bases between. CDR3 length equals 13 residues. DNA of the CDR3: TGTGCCAGTAGCCCGGACTTGGAAGAGACCCAGTACTTC. This gives the protein CASSPDLEETQYF.

The chain links TRBV27 to TRBJ2-1; 8 bases agree with TRBD2. The V and J ends lost 6 bases and 6 bases, in that order; junction bases with no gene match: 10. This CDR3 spans 15 amino acids. Germline V gene sequence: CDR1 MNHEY, CDR2 SMNVEV (reference sequence). The CDR3 DNA sequence: TGTGCCAGCAGAAGGGGGGGAGCGGGGGTCAATGAGCAGTTCTTC. It translates to CASRRGGAGVNEQFF.